This T cell receptor beta chain was captured by sequencing in a study of response to subunit inactivated influenza vaccine. Each CDR3 protein gets one entry after TCRdb re-called the RT-PCR reads with MiXCR. The table lists a few hundred thousand distinct CDR3 sequences, roughly 15% of them singletons. This receptor was identified in a man aged 50 or older who received an inactivated influenza vaccine. The sequenced sample was PBMCs from blood, obtained 11 to 12 days after vaccination.

CDR3 protein: CASSLVSRASSNQPQHF. The CDR3 DNA follows: TGTGCCAGCAGCTTAGTCTCCAGGGCGAGTAGCAATCAGCCCCAGCATTTT. This rearrangement joins TRBV7-2 to TRBJ1-5; weak D call: TRBD1 (5 bases). Germline V gives CDR1 SGHTA, CDR2 FQGNSA. The CDR3 extends over 17 amino acids. V dropped 1 base and J dropped 0 bases, with 13 bases sitting between them.